The T cell receptor (beta chain) under discussion was sequenced for a study of neurological immune-mediated disorders. Study-wide results and limits: As far as clinical or MRI features were concerned, none was associated with the multiple sclerosis repertoire cluster.

In its sample, this clonotype ranks as medium-sized (0.01 to 0.1%). Its antigen is unidentified. The CDR3 totals 13 residues. Germline V gene sequence: CDR1 SGHTA, CDR2 FQGNSA. The germline V and J ends were trimmed by 1 base and 1 base, with 3 bases remaining between them. Via MiXCR, TCRdb re-called the 5' RACE reads, giving one row per CDR3 protein. Of over 25,000 distinct CDR3 sequences in the sample, approximately 1.4% were seen once. The unsorted libraries had their origin in 2 million PBMCs stored at -80 C. The chain uses TRBV7-2 and TRBJ2-3; no clear D. Sequencing input: PBMCs. The source is a woman between 25 and 40 years old with multiple sclerosis. CDR3 residues: CASSLGGTDTQYF. CDR3 DNA sequence: TGTGCCAGCAGCTTAGGGGGCACAGATACGCAGTATTTT.